Given below is one T cell receptor beta chain in context. Its recognized antigen is unknown. The input lacks base qualities; no much larger clone sits a single base away. To prepare the library, the immunoSEQ multiplex PCR assay was applied. For the multiplex PCR, a mixture combining 60 forward primers for TCR Vbeta segments and 13 reverse primers for TCR Jbeta segments was used. A multiplex PCR assay on genomic DNA amplified the CDR3 region of rearranged TCR beta genes. Amplified TCR beta libraries were sequenced as 87-base-pair reads on the Illumina HiSeq System. Processing in the source paper ran as follows. A later analysis tallied 75 million to 85 million unique TCR beta chains across the 650 to 750 repertoires, and approximately 12 million of those chains were shared by two or more donors. A nearest-neighbor algorithm error-corrected the raw reads and collapsed the reads into unique sequences, merging closely related sequences to remove PCR and sequencing errors. V, D and J gene segments were assigned by aligning CDR3 sequences to IMGT reference sequences. Each retained sequence needed at least a six-nucleotide match to both a V gene segment and a J gene segment. Rearrangements were classified as productive when the CDR3 lacked stop codons and remained in frame with V and J, and all other rearrangements were classified as non-productive. CDR3 was defined according to IMGT convention as the region running from the second conserved V-encoded cysteine to the conserved J-encoded phenylalanine. Sequences without an unambiguous match to a single V gene segment were excluded from the earlier analysis of a few hundred of the donors. In an earlier analysis of 587 of the donors, V segments were called functional above 56.7% productive rearrangements and were called segregating when the between-donor standard deviation exceeded 5%. A statistical classification framework was developed to diagnose cytomegalovirus status using the catalog of TCR beta chain sequences. In a later analysis, TCR nucleotide sequences were compared against IMGT/GENE-DB human TR gene sequences so that V and J genes could be assigned. The TCRdist pipeline was used in a later analysis to assign CDR3 sequences and most-parsimonious VDJ recombination scenarios. In a later analysis, every TCR beta chain was defined by the combination of its CDR3 amino acid sequence and its V-gene family, and reads without a unique V-gene family were dropped. A later analysis removed nearly 600 highly shared, low-generation-probability nucleotide sequences to deal with suspected cross-contamination and a sequencing artifact. In a later analysis, a clonal expansion index for each public chain was calculated from normalized within-repertoire ranks of inferred template counts. Generation probabilities in a later analysis came from a VDJ recombination model fitted to out-of-frame rearrangements, and those results were checked against IGoR. In a later analysis, TCR-TCR, TCR-HLA and TCR-CMV co-occurrence was scored with hypergeometric tests, and a repertoire-size bias correction was applied to TCR pairs. In a later analysis, false discovery rates were estimated by permuting HLA or CMV assignments 20 times. In a later analysis, co-occurring TCRs were grouped using DBSCAN, with TCRdist sequence similarity added in when clustering inside HLA-allele-positive subsets. Co-occurrence clustering excluded repertoires with fewer than 30,000 or more than 120,000 public chains, plus five with anomalous nucleotide sharing. Sourced from immuneACCESS, this table was stored by TCRdb with only in-frame sequences that have V and J called. A share of the clones is absent; for the studies checked, an unresolved V gene accounts for under half, and the remainder has no known explanation. Clone size and V and J calls were adopted from that table, with D and trimming inferred from the DNA. The sample yields some 130,000 clones; approximately 78% were counted once. The top ten clonotypes cover under 1.5% of the sample.

Looking up the germline V gene yields CDR1 KGHSH and CDR2 LQKENI. There are 13 amino acids in the CDR3, from cysteine to phenylalanine inclusive. Only the CDR3 part of the read is kept: 39 bases, read in frame from the first base. Trimming removed 6 bases from V and 2 bases from J, leaving 11 bases between the germline ends. The data are from a study of cytomegalovirus exposure and HLA in healthy donors (dated by TCRdb to about 2017). Looking at the study overall: An earlier analysis of 550 to 700 of the donors reported roughly 270 Gb of sequence data and roughly 110 million unique TCR beta sequences from 150 million to 200 million T cells. An early release covering approximately 600 HLA-typed donors comprised approximately 290 gigabases of sequencing data and 65 million to 100 million unique TCR sequences. Of the approximately 400 genotyped donors, approximately 83% fell in the genetic ancestry cluster associated with self-reported Caucasian donors. The study aimed to test whether cataloging public T cell receptors could reveal signatures of past pathogen exposure. The study profiled the T cell repertoires of hundreds of subjects by immunosequencing and related them to cytomegalovirus serostatus. In addition to the first cohort of 666 subjects, a separate validation cohort of 130 or so different subjects was used. To predict cytomegalovirus infection status, the study brought together high-throughput TCR immunosequencing, statistical association of individual TCRs with disease status, and machine learning. A later analysis re-examined previously published TCR beta repertoires from several hundred donors and added high-resolution HLA genotyping to investigate patterns of TCR occurrence. Rather than using new phenotypic data, the later analysis identified candidate immune exposures from TCR beta sequences and from how often those sequences occurred across donors. An earlier analysis of around 640 of the donors used high-throughput TCR beta sequencing to judge whether each TCR beta V gene segment behaved as functional or pseudogenic. Donor age, sex, ethnicity and CMV serostatus were collected together with the repertoire data. A later genetic analysis took genome-wide SNP genotypes for about 65% of the 666 donors and used that subset as a discovery cohort. All discovery cohort repertoires had been generated using a single sequencing platform. HLA typing covered class I and class II loci at four-digit resolution. The number of typed donors differed by locus: about 629-640 for A, B, C, DRB1 and DQB1; roughly 510 for DQA1; 606 for DPA1; and around 490 for DPB1. Four to six DR-DQ haplotypes were handled as single units for association and clustering because linkage in the cohort was strong. Among 398 genotyped donors of the cohort, an average of around 250,000 unique TCR beta nucleotide sequences was sequenced per donor, of which roughly 18% were non-productive.

The cohort comprised 710 or so healthy bone marrow donors. At the time of sampling, all cohort members were nominally healthy, though unrecorded immune exposures were likely present. The donor was CMV seronegative and was included in the group of approximately 350 seronegative cohort members. A peripheral blood sample was provided by each donor, and peripheral blood mononuclear cells were used for TCR beta sequencing. Genomic DNA extraction from the blood cell samples was performed with the Qiagen DNeasy Blood Extraction Kit. Broad study findings and their caveats: Most CMV-associated TCR beta chains appeared to be HLA-restricted in a later analysis, and the HLA associations seemed to be driven largely by CMV exposure. Most TCR sequences were observed very rarely across donors, whereas some public TCRs were present in many individuals. Linkage disequilibrium might explain the correlated functional status among segregating V segments, but an unknown experimental factor could not be ruled out. An earlier analysis of 587 of the donors showed that most TCR beta V segments appeared in productive rearrangements either about 87% or about 30% of the time, which broadly matched IMGT annotations. Because HLA typing was missing for some donors at each locus, association tests included only the typed subset. This cohort had only TCR beta chains sequenced, and the lack of alpha or paired-chain data limited which features could be detected. A further reported finding was that TCR beta sequences accurately predicted the HLA-A and HLA-B alleles for most subjects in the first cohort. A cluster of highly shared sequence variants was judged likely to be a technical artifact of the sequencing pipeline. Some IMGT-functional V segments, including TRBV6-2 and TRBV6-3, could not be told apart with the 87-base-pair reads, so those segments were excluded. The study gave a list of over 150 TCR beta chains associated with cytomegalovirus. V-gene and J-gene trimming of TCR beta chains was associated with a missense DCLRE1C variant in a later genetic analysis, and the association was replicated in an independent cohort. In a later analysis, the rate of TCR association differed among HLA loci, with DRB1 alleles having the most associated TCRs and HLA-C alleles having the fewest. Presence/absence analyses assumed roughly uniform sequencing depth across donors, an assumption that may not hold. Three of the identified cytomegalovirus-associated TCR beta chains were confirmed in vitro to be specific for cytomegalovirus antigens. Compared with the 666-donor mean, donors in an Asian-associated ancestry cluster had fewer N-insertions in productive TCRs, according to a later genetic analysis. CMV serostatus was the only immune exposure information available for the cohort. When HLA alleles, especially DR and DQ, strongly co-occurred, TCR associations were difficult to assign to individual alleles. A later analysis associated some 17,000 TCR beta sequences with specific HLA alleles at a false discovery rate of 0.05. The classifier was reported to diagnose cytomegalovirus status with high specificity and sensitivity in both the original and validation cohorts. A later analysis reported that several top co-occurrence clusters appeared linked to parvovirus B19, influenza, CMV and Epstein-Barr virus. In a later analysis, HLA-associated TCR beta chains showed more clonal expansion and lower generation probabilities than non-associated chains that were equally common. Over 15 rarely observed V segments, including chromosome 9 orphons, were excluded from the earlier analysis of just under 600 of the donors because counts were too low. The authors suggested that the approach could potentially be extended to other disease states and immunological phenotypes.

The sequenced sample was PBMCs. Here the chain combines TRBV18 and TRBJ2-7; 6 matching bases give a weak D call of TRBD1. The TCR sequence derives from a female donor in good health and CMV-seronegative. The CDR3 sequence is CASSQGTTYEQYF. The DNA sequence is TGTGCCAGCTCCCAGGGGACCACCTACGAGCAGTACTTC. The entire variable domain, with the stretches around the CDR3 drawn from the reference TRBV18 and TRBJ2-7 proteins, is NAGVMQNPRHLVRRRGQEARLRCSPMKGHSHVYWYRQLPEEGLKFMVYLQKENIIDESGMPKERFSAEFPKEGPSILRIQQVVRGDSAAYFCASSQGTTYEQYFGPGTRLTVT.